This TCR beta chain was observed in a study of regulatory T cells. The PCR used 52 TRBV and 13 TRBJ primers. Using immunoSEQ multiplex PCR, the repertoire was profiled, and TCRdb retains in-frame clones only, with some absent. The data show approximately 15,000 clones, with under 95% seen just once and 30% to 40% held by the top ten. CDR1 and CDR2 (germline): LNHDA, SQIVND (reference sequence). V was pared by 3 bases and J by 5 bases, with 14 bases between. The CDR3 loop spans 15 amino acids. The sequencing sample was made of CD8+ T cells sorted from blood. The chain carries TRBV19 and TRBJ1-5; D perhaps matches TRBD1 (6 bases). The clonotype originates from a person aged 18 to 35 with CD3G deficiency. CDR3 loop: CASSMGHGGYQPQHF. The CDR3 nucleotides are TGTGCCAGTAGTATGGGACATGGGGGTTATCAGCCCCAGCATTTT.